This TCR beta chain was recorded in a study of graft-versus-host responses after intestinal transplantation. About the research overall: In this cohort, recipients had multivisceral, liver-intestinal, or isolated intestinal transplants.

TCRdb's copy holds only in-frame clones and misses some; the assay was immunoSEQ multiplex PCR. Of more than 65,000 clones listed, roughly 88% are singletons. Concerning this clone itself: As yet, its antigen is unknown.

The CDR3 covers 16 residues. J was trimmed by 5 bases and V by 1 base; bases with no gene match: 9. Germline CDR1 MNHNS, CDR2 SASEGT. Study-level results: Recipient marrow held GvH clones, some first seen in ileum or blood. With peak circulating GvH clone levels came an association with early post-transplant HvG declines. Patients with graft-donor T cell macrochimerism had high graft-versus-host to host-versus-graft clonal ratios in allografts.

The chain combines TRBV6-1 with TRBJ2-3, with 7 bases aligning to TRBD2. The sequence was collected from a human donor who received an intestinal transplant. The material was unstimulated CD8+ T cells sorted from spleen or lymph node cells, obtained before intestinal transplant. CDR3 bases: TGTGCCAGCAGTGAAGTCCCCGGGAGCGGGGTAGATACGCAGTATTTT. Its translation: CASSEVPGSGVDTQYF.